This passage covers 27 T cell receptor beta chains from one sample sequenced in a study of beta chain features in type 1 diabetes (dated by TCRdb to the late 2010s). Libraries were made using the immunoSEQ multiplex PCR assay. The entire amount of isolated RNA was reverse transcribed using the High Capacity cDNA Reverse Transcription Kit, so the sequenced TCRB transcripts were expressed ones. Entries here come from immuneACCESS through TCRdb and include only in-frame sequences with V and J called. Some clones fail to appear in such tables; in the studies checked, an unresolved V gene covers under half of the shortfall, and the cause of the remainder is unknown. The sample data list about 150,000 clones, and 7% to 10% of these were observed just once. The biggest ten clones account for under 2.5% of the sample. Material for sequencing was central memory CD4+ T cells from blood. The receptors were sampled from a woman aged 18-35 years in good health.

The gene calls are TRBV29-1 and TRBJ1-2, with TRBD1 identical over 8 bases. CDR1 SQVTM and CDR2 ANQGSEA come from the germline V gene. V trimming: 6 bases; J trimming: 0 bases; junction bases outside the gene matches: 18. This CDR3 is 18 amino acids long. The CDR3 nucleotides read TGCAGCGTATCCCCGGGGGGTTGGGCAGGGGGCTCTAACTATGGCTACACCTTC. This gives the protein CSVSPGGWAGGSNYGYTF.

The J gene is TRBJ1-1, the V gene TRBV29-1; D perhaps matches TRBD1 (6 bases). The germline gives CDR1 SQVTM, CDR2 ANQGSEA. Trimming pared 4 bases from V and 3 bases from J, leaving 9 bases between. This CDR3 has 12 amino acids. The CDR3 loop is CSVGAGDTEAFF. In nucleotides, the CDR3 is TGCAGCGTTGGGGCAGGGGACACTGAAGCTTTCTTT.

The rearrangement uses TRBV10-3 and TRBJ2-3; 13 nucleotides match TRBD2. This CDR3 is built from 15 residues. The germline CDR1 and CDR2 sequences are ENHRY and SYGVKD. The ends lost 6 bases at V and 3 bases at J; junction bases unmatched: 3. The CDR3 loop reads CAISAGLAGTDTQYF. In DNA form, the CDR3 reads TGTGCCATCAGCGCGGGACTAGCGGGAACAGATACGCAGTATTTT.

This clone was counted between two and nine times. The rearrangement joins TRBV2 to TRBJ1-5, with 8 bases aligning to TRBD1. V lost 4 bases and J lost 9; bases outside the gene matches: 8. This CDR3 is built from 14 residues. Germline lookup yields CDR1 SNHLY and CDR2 FYNNEI. The CDR3 sequence: CASSGGQGLGPQHF. CDR3 nucleotides: TGTGCCAGCAGTGGCGGACAGGGCTTAGGGCCCCAGCATTTT.

V usage is TRBV6-5 and J usage is TRBJ2-3; 7 positions match TRBD2. The CDR3 covers 14 residues. Germline trimming cut 7 bases from V and 3 bases from J; bases unmatched to any gene: 7. The germline gives CDR1 MNHEY, CDR2 SVGAGI. This CDR3 reads CASTRDYPTDTQYF. The CDR3 nucleotides are TGTGCCAGCACCCGGGACTACCCGACAGATACGCAGTATTTT.

The gene calls are TRBV5-1 and TRBJ2-7, with 9 bases identical to TRBD1. CDR1 is SGHRS and CDR2 is YFSETQ in the germline V gene. The V segment lost 3 bases and the J segment 5 bases; nucleotides outside the gene matches: 6. CDR3 length: 14 residues. The DNA for the CDR3 is TGCGCCAGCAGCTGGAGGACAGGGGAAGACGAGCAGTACTTC. Translated: CASSWRTGEDEQYF.

This clone was picked up many times. The rearrangement joins TRBV7-2 to TRBJ2-1; D may be TRBD1 (6 bases). This CDR3 spans 17 amino acids. V dropped 1 base and J dropped 0 bases, with 13 bases sitting between them. Germline V gives CDR1 SGHTA, CDR2 FQGNSA. The CDR3 DNA is TGTGCCAGCAGCTTAGTACCAGGGGCGACCTCCTACAATGAGCAGTTCTTC. Protein sequence: CASSLVPGATSYNEQFF.

V is TRBV5-1 and J is TRBJ2-5; 11 nucleotides line up with TRBD2. This CDR3 contains 16 residues. CDR1 and CDR2 (germline): SGHRS, YFSETQ. V shed 0 bases and J 4 bases; nucleotides not matched to a gene: 5. In DNA form, the CDR3 reads TGCGCCAGCAGCTTGGCGGGTACTAGCGGGAGAGAGACCCAGTACTTC. Protein sequence: CASSLAGTSGRETQYF.

This chain joins TRBV2 and TRBJ1-6, with TRBD1 matching 7 bases. The CDR3 covers 16 residues. The V segment lost 5 bases and the J segment 7 bases; nucleotides outside the gene matches: 11. The germline CDR1 and CDR2 sequences are SNHLY and FYNNEI. In nucleotides, the CDR3 is TGTGCCAGCAGTTCCTCTCCCGGGACAGAGAATTCACCCCTCCACTTT. It is translated as CASSSSPGTENSPLHF.

In this sample, this clone turned up a few times. The gene calls are TRBV10-3 and TRBJ2-6; D is unclear. Trimming removed 4 bases from V and 2 bases from J, with 9 bases in between. Per germline, CDR1 ENHRY and CDR2 SYGVKD. The CDR3 consists of 15 residues. CDR3 region: CAISGPEAGANVLTF. The CDR3 DNA reads as TGTGCCATCAGTGGCCCAGAGGCTGGGGCCAACGTCCTGACTTTC.

J is TRBJ1-1 and V is TRBV29-1; D not resolved. V shed 3 bases and J shed 0 bases, with 11 bases lying between them. The germline CDR1 and CDR2 sequences are SQVTM and ANQGSEA. The CDR3 runs 14 residues. The CDR3 region is CSVDQAGMNTEAFF. The CDR3 DNA reads TGCAGCGTTGACCAGGCGGGGATGAACACTGAAGCTTTCTTT.

This clone was counted between two and nine times. The CDR3 spells CASSGYTGETQYF. DNA of the CDR3: TGTGCCAGCAGCGGCTATACAGGAGAGACCCAGTACTTC. The chain couples TRBV7-3 to TRBJ2-5; possibly TRBD1 for D (5 bases). CDR3 length equals 13 residues. The germline V gene encodes CDR1 SGHTA and CDR2 FQGTGA. V lost 5 bases to trimming and J lost 4 bases, with 11 bases between them.

The V and J genes are TRBV5-1 and TRBJ2-7; 12 bases are a match to TRBD1. This CDR3 region has 14 residues. From germline, CDR1 is SGHRS and CDR2 YFSETQ. After removal of 5 bases from V and 5 bases from J, the junction contained 5 bases not matched to a gene. The CDR3 DNA reads as TGCGCCAGCAGTCCCGGGACAGGGGGCAACGAGCAGTACTTC. Translated: CASSPGTGGNEQYF. Together with reference TRBV5-1 and TRBJ2-7, the CDR3 gives the full variable domain: KAGVTQTPRYLIKTRGQQVTLSCSPISGHRSVSWYQQTPGQGLQFLFEYFSETQRNKGNFPGRFSGRQFSNSRSEMNVSTLELGDSALYLCASSPGTGGNEQYFGPGTRLTVT.

This clone showed up just a few times. This chain uses TRBV5-4 with TRBJ1-2; 7 bases are a match to TRBD1. With 3 bases clipped from V and 2 bases from J, the junction kept 4 bases outside the gene matches. There are 14 residues in the CDR3. Germline V lookup: CDR1 SGHNT, CDR2 YYREEE (reference sequence). CDR3 in DNA: TGTGCCAGCAGCTCAGGACAGGCCAACTATGGCTACACCTTC. Its translation is CASSSGQANYGYTF.

The chain carries TRBV30 and TRBJ1-1; D remains unclear. The CDR3 has 11 amino acids. V gave up 1 base and J gave up 7 bases, with 7 bases separating them. The germline V gene has CDR1 GTSNPN and CDR2 SVGIG (reference sequence). The CDR3 DNA reads TGTGCCTGGAGTGGACCGGGTGAAGCTTTCTTT. As protein: CAWSGPGEAFF.

This rearrangement joins TRBV7-8 to TRBJ2-2; D not certain. The CDR3 totals 16 residues. The V and J ends lost 5 bases and 5 bases respectively, with 18 bases between them. Germline CDR1 is SGHVS and CDR2 is FQNEAQ. CDR3 protein: CASSPSDTEGTGELFF. CDR3 nucleotide sequence: TGTGCCAGCAGCCCCTCAGACACCGAAGGAACCGGGGAGCTGTTTTTT.

This clone has just a few counts. The rearrangement uses TRBV5-1 and TRBJ2-1; TRBD1 is a possible D gene (6 bases). Germline CDR1 and CDR2: SGHRS and YFSETQ. This CDR3 is built from 15 residues. Trimming left V 0 bases short and J 5 bases short, with 12 bases between. The CDR3 region is CASSLASGGHNEQFF. The DNA of the CDR3 is TGCGCCAGCAGCTTGGCCAGTGGGGGCCACAATGAGCAGTTCTTC.

This clone has a handful of counts. CDR3 nucleotides: TGTGCCTGGAGGGCCCGACAGGGCTCCTACAATGAGCAGTTCTTC. Its translation: CAWRARQGSYNEQFF. V gene TRBV30 combines with J gene TRBJ2-1, with TRBD1 matching over 7 bases. Trimming cost V 3 bases and J 0 bases; bases outside gene matches: 5. The CDR3 length is 15 residues. CDR1 is GTSNPN, CDR2 SVGIG, per germline (reference sequence).

V and J are TRBV7-2 and TRBJ2-2; D gene uncertain. Germline CDR1 reads SGHTA; CDR2 reads FQGNSA. The CDR3 covers 15 residues. V was clipped by 5 bases and J by 1 base, with 11 bases between them. Here the CDR3 reads CASSRDPGNTGELFF. CDR3 in DNA: TGTGCCAGCAGCCGTGACCCAGGGAACACCGGGGAGCTGTTTTTT.

The table lists this clone with many counts. V is TRBV15 and J is TRBJ1-6, with D possibly TRBD1 on 5 matching bases. Trimming stripped 8 bases from V and 7 bases from J, with 9 bases between. The CDR3 runs to 12 residues. Germline-derived CDR1 and CDR2 are LNHNV and YYDKDF (reference sequence). The CDR3 loop is CATGAGNSPLHF. The CDR3, as DNA: TGTGCCACCGGGGCAGGGAATTCACCCCTCCACTTT.

This clone showed up many times. This chain uses TRBV7-2 with TRBJ2-3; unclear D gene. The V end was cut by 1 base, the J end by 10 bases, with 9 bases between. CDR3 length: 12 amino acids. The germline V gene encodes CDR1 SGHTA and CDR2 FQGNSA. The CDR3 loop is CASSLDRRAQYF. CDR3 nucleotides: TGTGCCAGCAGCTTAGATCGCCGGGCGCAGTATTTT.

V usage is TRBV18 and J usage is TRBJ2-3; tentative D call: TRBD2 (5 bases). Trimming shortened V by 0 bases and J by 2 bases, and 9 bases separated the two germline ends. Germline-derived CDR1 and CDR2 are KGHSH and LQKENI. CDR3 length: 15 amino acids. As DNA, the CDR3 is TGTGCCAGCTCACCACCCGGGGTCCCCACAGATACGCAGTATTTT. This codes for CASSPPGVPTDTQYF. The whole variable domain, remainder taken from reference TRBV18 and TRBJ2-3, is NAGVMQNPRHLVRRRGQEARLRCSPMKGHSHVYWYRQLPEEGLKFMVYLQKENIIDESGMPKERFSAEFPKEGPSILRIQQVVRGDSAAYFCASSPPGVPTDTQYFGPGTRLTVL.

This clone appeared many times. V and J are TRBV11-2 and TRBJ1-1; weak D call: TRBD1 (5 bases). The length of the CDR3 is 13 residues. CDR1 and CDR2 from the germline V gene are SGHAT and FQNNGV. V was clipped by 5 bases and J by 8 bases, with 15 bases between them. CDR3 region: CASSPQTPGEAFF. The CDR3 DNA is TGTGCCAGCAGCCCCCAAACCCCAGGGGAAGCTTTCTTT.

In its sample, this clone was seen once. The chain recombines TRBV7-2 with TRBJ2-5; maybe TRBD2 (7 bases). V lost 6 bases and J lost 5, with 13 bases in between. CDR3 length equals 13 residues. Germline V gene sequence: CDR1 SGHTA, CDR2 FQGNSA. The CDR3 DNA sequence: TGTGCCAGCAGGGCGGGGGCCGATGAGACCCAGTACTTC. The encoded protein is CASRAGADETQYF. Filled out from reference TRBV7-2 and TRBJ2-5, the complete variable domain reads GAGVSQSPSNKVTEKGKDVELRCDPISGHTALYWYRQSLGQGLEFLIYFQGNSAPDKSGLPSDRFSAERTGGSVSTLTIQRTQQEDSAVYLCASRAGADETQYFGPGTRLLVL.

This clone occurred a few times. This chain connects TRBV4-2 to TRBJ1-1, with D possibly TRBD1 on 5 matching bases. CDR3 length: 15 amino acids. CDR1 is LGHNA and CDR2 is YNFKEQ in the germline V gene. Trimming stripped 0 bases from V and 0 bases from J, with 8 bases between. CDR3 region: CASSQDQGVNTEAFF. The DNA of the CDR3 is TGTGCCAGCAGCCAAGATCAGGGCGTGAACACTGAAGCTTTCTTT.

This clone has more than one count but fewer than ten. The V and J genes are TRBV5-1 and TRBJ1-2; D is possibly TRBD1 (5 bases). V was clipped by 0 bases and J by 8 bases, with 17 bases between them. The CDR3 covers 15 residues. Germline CDR1 and CDR2: SGHRS and YFSETQ. The CDR3 is CASSLGDRGEKGYTF. CDR3 in DNA: TGCGCCAGCAGCTTGGGAGATAGGGGCGAAAAGGGCTACACCTTC.

This clone was seen only a few times. CDR3 residues: CASSLESGSTDTQYF. The CDR3 bases are TGTGCCAGCAGCTTGGAGTCAGGGAGCACAGATACGCAGTATTTT. The chain joins TRBV5-5 to TRBJ2-3; tentative D call: TRBD1 (5 bases). V was pared by 0 bases and J by 0 bases, with 8 bases between. This CDR3 comprises 15 residues. The germline V gene encodes CDR1 SGHKS and CDR2 YYEKEE (reference sequence). The whole variable domain, remainder taken from reference TRBV5-5 and TRBJ2-3, is DAGVTQSPTHLIKTRGQQVTLRCSPISGHKSVSWYQQVLGQGPQFIFQYYEKEERGRGNFPDRFSARQFPNYSSELNVNALLLGDSALYLCASSLESGSTDTQYFGPGTRLTVL.